These T cell receptor beta chains were read from a single sample in a study of identical twins. TCRdb reprocessed the 5' RACE reads with MiXCR, giving one entry per CDR3 protein. The sample shows 640,000 or so distinct CDR3 sequences, roughly 6.2% of them seen only once. Sequenced: naive T cells sorted from blood. The receptors shown here come from a man aged 18-30 years in good health. Each CDR3 is given with its conserved first and last residue. The order of the fields is D gene, V gene, clone size, J gene, CDR3 DNA, CDR3 protein. D genes are given only for firm matches. The size field is filled for only some rows; it gives once, few, many or a size class.

D: -
V: TRBV25-1
size: many
J: TRBJ1-4
DNA: TGTGCCAGCAGTGACCCTCCGGCTAATGAAAAACTGTTTTTT
CDR3: CASSDPPANEKLFF

D: TRBD2
V: TRBV29-1
size: few
J: TRBJ2-1
DNA: TGCAGCGTCCACGGGACTAGCGGGAGGGTTAATGAGCAGTTCTTC
CDR3: CSVHGTSGRVNEQFF

D: TRBD1
V: TRBV28
size: many
J: TRBJ1-5
DNA: TGTGCCAGCAGCCCCTGGCAGGGGGGAGGCAATCAGCCCCAGCATTTT
CDR3: CASSPWQGGGNQPQHF

D: TRBD2
V: TRBV6-5
size: many
J: TRBJ2-2
DNA: TGTGCCAGCAGTTCCGCGGGACTAGCGGTAGCGAACACCGGGGAGCTGTTTTTT
CDR3: CASSSAGLAVANTGELFF

D: TRBD1
V: TRBV6-1
size: few
J: TRBJ1-1
DNA: TGTGCCAGCAGCCTCCGACAGGGCGGGAACACTGAAGCTTTCTTT
CDR3: CASSLRQGGNTEAFF

D: -
V: TRBV6-5
size: few
J: TRBJ1-2
DNA: TGTGCCAGCAGCTACCCTAGTAGCAGCCAATCCCACCTCCCCATCACCTTC
CDR3: CASSYPSSSQSHLPITF

D: TRBD1
V: TRBV10-3
size: few
J: TRBJ2-6
DNA: TGTGCCATCAGTGAGTCGCCCCCCCGGGACAGGGGGTCTGGGGCCAACGTCCTGACTTTC
CDR3: CAISESPPRDRGSGANVLTF

D: -
V: TRBV10-3
size: many
J: TRBJ2-5
DNA: TGTGCCATCAGCCCCCCAGGGTCAGAGACCCAGTACTTC
CDR3: CAISPPGSETQYF

D: -
V: TRBV29-1
size: few
J: TRBJ1-1
DNA: TGCAGCGTTGTTCTTGGCAGAATGAACACTGAAGCTTTCTTT
CDR3: CSVVLGRMNTEAFF

D: TRBD1
V: TRBV12-3/TRBV12-4
size: few
J: TRBJ1-5
DNA: TGTGCCAGCAGTTTTGGGCAGGGGGCGAATCAGCCCCAGCATTTT
CDR3: CASSFGQGANQPQHF

D: TRBD1
V: TRBV7-9
size: many
J: TRBJ2-1
DNA: TGTGCCAGCAGCAGGACAGGCGGTAATGAGCAGTTCTTC
CDR3: CASSRTGGNEQFF

D: -
V: TRBV7-9
size: few
J: TRBJ1-6
DNA: TGTGCCAGCAGCTTAGAGAGGGCAGAAGTTTCACCCCTCCACTTT
CDR3: CASSLERAEVSPLHF

D: TRBD1
V: TRBV29-1
size: many
J: TRBJ2-1
DNA: TGCAGCGTTCCCCATCTCCCGCCTGGACAGGTAGGCGATGAGCAGTTCTTC
CDR3: CSVPHLPPGQVGDEQFF

D: -
V: TRBV6-2/TRBV6-3
size: -
J: TRBJ2-2
DNA: TGTGCCAGCGTGGGTGGCAGCGGTTACACCGGGGAGCTGTTTTTT
CDR3: CASVGGSGYTGELFF

D: TRBD2
V: TRBV20-1
size: many
J: TRBJ2-1
DNA: TGCAGTGCTCACAATTTAGCGGGAGCCCAGAATGAGCAGTTCTTC
CDR3: CSAHNLAGAQNEQFF

D: TRBD1
V: TRBV28
size: few
J: TRBJ1-1
DNA: TGTGCCAGCAGTACCCGGGACAGCCTTCCGAACACTGAAGCTTTCTTT
CDR3: CASSTRDSLPNTEAFF

D: TRBD1
V: TRBV4-3
size: -
J: TRBJ2-7
DNA: TGCGCCAGCAGCCAAGCGGGACAGGGTCCCTACGAGCAGTACTTC
CDR3: CASSQAGQGPYEQYF

D: -
V: TRBV24-1
size: -
J: TRBJ1-4
DNA: TGTGCCACCAGTGACAGGACAAAGGATAATGAAAAACTGTTTTTT
CDR3: CATSDRTKDNEKLFF

D: TRBD2
V: TRBV25-1
size: -
J: TRBJ2-1
DNA: TGTGCCAGCGCCTCCCGGGGGGTGTTAGTAAATGAGCAGTTCTTC
CDR3: CASASRGVLVNEQFF

D: TRBD1
V: TRBV19
size: few
J: TRBJ1-3
DNA: TGTGCCAGTAGTACCTGGAGGGACAGCCTCTCTGGAAACACCATATATTTT
CDR3: CASSTWRDSLSGNTIYF

D: TRBD1
V: TRBV27
size: few
J: TRBJ2-1
DNA: TGTGCCAGCAGTTCGACAGGGGGCAATGAGCAGTTCTTC
CDR3: CASSSTGGNEQFF

D: -
V: TRBV24-1
size: few
J: TRBJ2-4
DNA: TGTGCCACCAGTGACCCCGGGGAGGGGGCTGACATTCAGTACTTC
CDR3: CATSDPGEGADIQYF

D: TRBD2
V: TRBV18
size: few
J: TRBJ2-5
DNA: TGTGCCAGCTCACCATGGGGGGGAGACCAAGAGACCCAGTACTTC
CDR3: CASSPWGGDQETQYF

D: -
V: TRBV3-1
size: many
J: TRBJ2-4
DNA: TGTGCCAGCAGCCTTCCCTCGGGGGGCCGGAACATTCAGTACTTC
CDR3: CASSLPSGGRNIQYF

D: -
V: TRBV7-2
size: many
J: TRBJ2-1
DNA: TGTGCCAGCAGCCTACTTGACAGAACTGAGCAGTTCTTC
CDR3: CASSLLDRTEQFF

D: TRBD1
V: TRBV5-1
size: few
J: TRBJ2-5
DNA: TGCGCCAGCAGCCCCGGACCGGGACAGGGTGGTGAGACCCAGTACTTC
CDR3: CASSPGPGQGGETQYF

D: -
V: TRBV6-2/TRBV6-3
size: -
J: TRBJ2-5
DNA: TGTGCCAGCAGGCCCGAAGCTGGTAGTATGGACTTC
CDR3: CASRPEAGSMDF

D: -
V: TRBV7-8
size: few
J: TRBJ1-1
DNA: TGTGCCAGCAGCTTCTGGCGGCGGGGGGCGGACACTGAAGCTTTCTTT
CDR3: CASSFWRRGADTEAFF

D: -
V: TRBV20-1
size: few
J: TRBJ2-3
DNA: TGCAGTCTCCCTGGAGGTTTGGGGTTGTCAGATACGCAGTATTTT
CDR3: CSLPGGLGLSDTQYF

D: TRBD1
V: TRBV18
size: -
J: TRBJ2-6
DNA: TGTGCCAGCTCACCGAGGGACAGGGTGGGGGCCAACGTCCTGACTTTC
CDR3: CASSPRDRVGANVLTF

D: TRBD1
V: TRBV5-1
size: many
J: TRBJ2-1
DNA: TGCGCCAGCAGCGTAACAGGGGGCTCCTACAATGAGCAGTTCTTC
CDR3: CASSVTGGSYNEQFF

D: TRBD1
V: TRBV5-1
size: many
J: TRBJ1-1
DNA: TGCGCCAGCAGCTTGGGGGACAGGGAAGACACTGAAGCTTTCTTT
CDR3: CASSLGDREDTEAFF

D: TRBD2
V: TRBV20-1
size: many
J: TRBJ2-7
DNA: TGCAGTGCTAGGAAGACTAGCGCTGCCGAGCAGTACTTC
CDR3: CSARKTSAAEQYF

D: -
V: TRBV18
size: -
J: TRBJ1-1
DNA: TGTGCCAGCTCACCACCGTCTTTGATCACTGCAGCTTTCTTT
CDR3: CASSPPSLITAAFF

D: -
V: TRBV29-1
size: few
J: TRBJ2-6
DNA: TGCAGCGTTAGTCCTGTGTTAGCTGGGGCCAACGTCCTGACTTTC
CDR3: CSVSPVLAGANVLTF

D: -
V: TRBV28
size: many
J: TRBJ2-7
DNA: TGTGCCAGCAGGCTGACCGGGACGGACCCCTACGAGCAGTACTTC
CDR3: CASRLTGTDPYEQYF

D: -
V: TRBV9
size: many
J: TRBJ2-1
DNA: TGTGCCAGCAGCGTAGCAGGGAGAATTGAGCAGTTCTTC
CDR3: CASSVAGRIEQFF

D: -
V: TRBV7-2
size: few
J: TRBJ2-7
DNA: TGTGCCAGCAGCGGGTGGACCCACGAGCAGTACTTC
CDR3: CASSGWTHEQYF

D: -
V: TRBV3-1
size: many
J: TRBJ1-5
DNA: TGTGCCAGCAGCCCATCGACGGGGCCGCCTAGCAATCAGCCCCAGCATTTT
CDR3: CASSPSTGPPSNQPQHF

D: TRBD2
V: TRBV20-1
size: few
J: TRBJ2-1
DNA: TGCAGTGCCTCGAAGCGGGAGGCGGCCTTC
CDR3: CSASKREAAF

D: TRBD2
V: TRBV6-5
size: -
J: TRBJ2-1
DNA: TGTGCCAGCAGTTACTCTACCCCTCTAGCGGGATCAGTCGATGAGCAGTTCTTC
CDR3: CASSYSTPLAGSVDEQFF

D: -
V: TRBV7-9
size: -
J: TRBJ2-5
DNA: TGTGCCAGCAGCTCCCGGAAGACCCAGTACTTC
CDR3: CASSSRKTQYF